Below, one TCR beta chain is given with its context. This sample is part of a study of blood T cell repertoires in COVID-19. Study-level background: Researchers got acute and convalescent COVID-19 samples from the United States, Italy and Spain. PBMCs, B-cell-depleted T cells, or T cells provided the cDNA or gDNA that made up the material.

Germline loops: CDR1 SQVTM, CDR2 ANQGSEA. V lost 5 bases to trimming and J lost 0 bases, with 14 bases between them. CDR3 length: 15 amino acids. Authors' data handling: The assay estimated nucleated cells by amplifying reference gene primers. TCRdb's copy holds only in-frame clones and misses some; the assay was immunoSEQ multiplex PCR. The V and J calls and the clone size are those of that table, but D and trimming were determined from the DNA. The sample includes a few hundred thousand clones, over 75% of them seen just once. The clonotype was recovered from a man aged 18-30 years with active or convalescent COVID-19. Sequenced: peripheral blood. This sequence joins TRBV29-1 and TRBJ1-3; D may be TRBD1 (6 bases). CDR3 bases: TGCAGCGTTAAGACAGGAGGAGTCTCTGGAAACACCATATATTTT. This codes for CSVKTGGVSGNTIYF.